The 32 T cell receptor beta chains below were found in one sample sequenced in a study of tumor and adjacent non-tumor tissue in lung cancer. No cell sorting was done before RNA was extracted from the tissue. More than 3 cm separated this lung sample from the edge of the tumor. A modified ARM-PCR protocol with three rounds of nested PCR amplified TCRbeta. One entry per CDR3 protein, called by TCRdb with MiXCR from the multiplex PCR reads. Of 80,000 to 100,000 distinct CDR3 sequences listed, 80% are singletons. Sequencing was performed on distant non-tumor lung tissue. Receptors were obtained from a man in his sixties with small cell lung cancer.

Ten or more counts support this clonotype. This chain uses TRBV7-9 with TRBJ1-1; 10 nucleotides line up with TRBD1. With 3 bases clipped from V and 5 bases from J, the junction kept 3 bases outside the gene matches. Germline CDR1 reads SEHNR; CDR2 reads FQNEAQ (reference sequence). CDR3 length: 14 residues. CDR3 protein: CASSLGQGSTEAFF. Written as DNA, the CDR3 is TGTGCCAGCAGCTTGGGACAGGGGAGTACTGAAGCTTTCTTT.

As concerns this clonotype: The final CDR3 position lacks the conserved phenylalanine or tryptophan, pointing to a likely read error. J is TRBJ2-2 and V is TRBV4-2; TRBD2 aligns across 12 bases. CDR1 and CDR2 from the germline V gene are LGHNA and YNFKEQ. The CDR3 has 15 residues. Trimming removed 8 bases from V and 5 bases from J; junction bases left unmatched: 6. CDR3 coding DNA: TGTGCCAGCGGCCGACTAGCGGGAGATACCGGGGAGCTGTTTATT. Residues: CASGRLAGDTGELFI.

The rearrangement links TRBV7-9 to TRBJ2-3; 15 bases line up with TRBD2. The germline CDR1 and CDR2 sequences are SEHNR and FQNEAQ (reference sequence). This CDR3 is 16 amino acids long. After removal of 5 bases from V and 5 bases from J, the junction contained 5 bases not matched to a gene. The CDR3 nucleotides are TGTGCCAGCAGCCCGGGACTAGCGGGAGGAGGAGATACGCAGTATTTT. It encodes CASSPGLAGGGDTQYF.

This clonotype was observed a single time. One junction end disagrees with the germline gene, perhaps due to a read error. DNA for the CDR3: TGTGCCATCAGAGTTACCTCAGATATGCAGTATTTT. This codes for CAIRVTSDMQYF. V gene TRBV10-3 combines with J gene TRBJ2-3; D gene ambiguous. Germline CDR1 is ENHRY and CDR2 is SYGVKD. This CDR3 contains 12 residues.

Remarks on this clonotype: This may come from a read error, since a much larger clone is one base off. The gene calls are TRBV5-1 and TRBJ2-7; D unresolved. The CDR3 totals 17 residues. In germline, CDR1 is SGHRS, CDR2 YFSETQ. With 4 bases removed from V and 1 base from J, the gap between germline ends came to 21 bases. The CDR3 DNA reads TGCGCCAGCAGCCTGGAAGCAGGTCGGACCTTTTCCTACGAGCAGTACTTC. It specifies CASSLEAGRTFSYEQYF.

A note on this clonotype: A read error may account for a junction end that differs from germline. The gene calls are TRBV11-2 and TRBJ2-1; 9 positions match TRBD2. Germline CDR1 is SGHAT and CDR2 is FQNNGV. This CDR3 has 18 amino acids. CDR3 residues: CASSFGVAGAYYYNEQLF. In DNA form, the CDR3 reads TGTGCCAGCAGCTTTGGAGTAGCGGGAGCCTACTACTACAATGAGCAGTTATTC.

About this clonotype: Germline is not matched at one junction end, which may reflect a read error. The CDR3 here is CASRLAANTGQLFF. CDR3 bases: TGCGCCAGCAGACTAGCCGCGAACACCGGGCAGCTGTTTTTT. The chain is built from TRBV12-3 or TRBV12-4 and TRBJ2-2, with TRBD2 identical over 7 bases. CDR3 length: 14 residues.

This chain joins TRBV11-2 and TRBJ2-7; D might be TRBD2 (5 bases). The ends were cut back, 4 bases at V and 3 bases at J, with 13 bases in the middle. CDR1 is SGHAT and CDR2 is FQNNGV in the germline V gene. This CDR3 has 14 amino acids. The CDR3 region is CASSSNWGVYEQYV. The CDR3 coding sequence is TGTGCCAGCAGCTCAAATTGGGGAGTCTACGAGCAGTACGTC.

Concerning this clonotype: One base away lies a much larger clone, so this may be a sequencing read error. The chain is built from TRBV30 and TRBJ1-2; a possible D gene is TRBD1 (5 bases). Per germline, CDR1 GTSNPN and CDR2 SVGIG (reference sequence). Trimming pared 4 bases from V and 8 bases from J, leaving 17 bases between. The CDR3 is made up of 13 amino acids. The CDR3 DNA reads as TGTGCCTGGATCAGGGCTCCGAGAAGGGGCTACACCTTC. Translation gives CAWIRAPRRGYTF.

The rearrangement links TRBV5-4 to TRBJ2-1, with 8 bases lining up with TRBD2. Germline V CDR1 and CDR2: SGHNT, YYREEE (reference sequence). The CDR3 consists of 16 residues. Losses at the gene ends were 3 bases for V and 8 bases for J; bases not matched to a gene: 13. CDR3 in amino acids: CASSSATGGRGDEQFF. The CDR3 nucleotides are TGTGCCAGCAGCTCGGCCACGGGGGGGCGGGGAGATGAGCAGTTCTTC.

For this clonotype: A read error may account for a junction end that differs from germline. This chain uses TRBV12-3 or TRBV12-4 with TRBJ2-3, with a tentative D call TRBD2 (6 bases). The CDR3 is made up of 17 amino acids. The CDR3 DNA sequence: TGTGCCAGCAGTTTAAGGCTAACGGGAGTAGGCACAGAAACGCAGTATTTT. It specifies CASSLRLTGVGTETQYF.

The CDR3 nucleotides are TGCAGCGTTGTGGGGACAGGGGGCAATGAGCAGTTCTTC. Its translation: CSVVGTGGNEQFF. The rearrangement uses TRBV29-1 and TRBJ2-1, with TRBD1 matching over 11 bases. V lost 4 bases and J lost 6; bases outside the gene matches: 2. Germline lookup yields CDR1 SQVTM and CDR2 ANQGSEA. This CDR3 comprises 13 residues.

This clonotype was observed a single time. Written as DNA, the CDR3 is TGTGCCTGGAGTGACGGGAGGTCAGATACGCAGTATTTT. Its protein is CAWSDGRSDTQYF. The gene calls are TRBV30 and TRBJ2-3, with 7 nucleotides matching TRBD2. The V and J ends lost 1 base and 4 bases, in that order; junction bases with no gene match: 2. This CDR3 has 13 residues. CDR1 is GTSNPN and CDR2 is SVGIG in the germline V gene (reference sequence).

Regarding this clonotype: One junction end does not reproduce the germline sequence, and a read error may be involved. The chain links TRBV20-1 to TRBJ2-1; 8 bases map to TRBD2. This CDR3 has 15 residues. CDR1 is DFQATT, CDR2 SNEGSKA, per germline (reference sequence). The CDR3 protein is CSPRGTPAGAYEQFF. The DNA of the CDR3 is TGCAGTCCTAGAGGTACACCAGCGGGAGCTTACGAGCAGTTCTTC.

The chain joins TRBV5-6 to TRBJ2-3; unclear D gene. This CDR3 region has 14 residues. V dropped 7 bases and J dropped 5 bases, with 17 bases sitting between them. CDR1 and CDR2 from the germline V gene are SGHDT and YYEEEE. The CDR3 here is CASCLGRLLDTQYF. CDR3 DNA: TGTGCCAGCTGCCTGGGTCGATTGTTAGATACGCAGTATTTT. Complete variable domain (other parts from reference TRBV5-6 and TRBJ2-3): DAGVTQSPTHLIKTRGQQVTLRCSPKSGHDTVSWYQQALGQGPQFIFQYYEEEERQRGNFPDRFSGHQFPNYSSELNVNALLLGDSALYLCASCLGRLLDTQYFGPGTRLTVL.

For this clonotype: Here the CDR3 omits its conserved ending phenylalanine or tryptophan, so a read error is the likely source. The V and J genes are TRBV6-5 and TRBJ2-5, with 13 positions matching TRBD2. Looked up from germline, CDR1 is MNHEY and CDR2 is SVGAGI. The V gene end was trimmed by 1 base and the J gene end by 4 bases; junction bases not matched to a gene: 9. This CDR3 is built from 18 residues. The CDR3 reads CASSYYGLAGVGGETQYI. The CDR3 DNA is TGTGCCAGCAGTTACTATGGACTAGCGGGAGTGGGGGGAGAGACCCAGTACATC.

Points on this clonotype: One end of the junction is discordant with germline, which a read error may explain. This chain uses TRBV20-1 with TRBJ2-1; the D gene is possibly TRBD2 (6 bases). The CDR3 is 12 residues long. The V gene's germline CDR1 is DFQATT and CDR2 SNEGSKA (reference sequence). The CDR3 nucleotides are TGCAATGCTAGTCAAAATTCGGGGGAGCAGTTTTTC. Encoded protein: CNASQNSGEQFF.

About this clonotype itself: At one of its ends the junction is not consistent with the germline gene, which may arise from a read error. This chain links TRBV12-5 with TRBJ2-1; 7 bases align to TRBD2. The germline V gene encodes CDR1 LGHNT and CDR2 FRNRAP. The CDR3 sequence is 17 residues long. The chain's CDR3 is CASGQKTPGLVLDDQFF. The CDR3 coding sequence is TGTGCTAGTGGCCAAAAGACGCCCGGACTAGTCTTGGATGACCAGTTCTTC. Drawing the rest from reference TRBV12-5 and TRBJ2-1, the complete variable domain is DARVTQTPRHKVTEMGQEVTMRCQPILGHNTVFWYRQTMMQGLELLAYFRNRAPLDDSGMPKDRFSAEMPDATLATLKIQPSEPRDSAVYFCASGQKTPGLVLDDQFFGPGTRLTVL.

Worth noting for this clonotype: Possible read error: a much larger clone is one base away. CDR3 residues: CSARDGIRTDTQYF. For the CDR3, the DNA is TGCAGTGCCCGGGACGGGATACGCACAGATACGCAGTATTTT. The genes are TRBV20-1 and TRBJ2-3; D possibly matches TRBD1 or TRBD2 (5 bases each). This CDR3 region has 14 residues. CDR1 is DFQATT and CDR2 is SNEGSKA in the germline V gene (reference sequence). Trimming took 6 bases from V and 1 from J, leaving 14 bases between them.

Concerning this clonotype: The junction shows a germline mismatch at one end, possibly a read error. V usage is TRBV2 and J usage is TRBJ2-2; D call uncertain. The CDR3 consists of 14 residues. Looked up from germline, CDR1 is SNHLY and CDR2 is FYNNEI. The CDR3 here is CAGSRQNISGELFF. The CDR3 DNA reads as TGTGCCGGCAGTCGTCAAAACATCAGCGGGGAGCTGTTTTTT.

In its sample, this clonotype was seen many times. This sequence joins TRBV6-6 and TRBJ1-1; 7 bases match TRBD1. The V segment lost 6 bases and the J segment 4 bases; nucleotides outside the gene matches: 5. This CDR3 spans 13 amino acids. Germline V gene data show CDR1 as MNHNY and CDR2 as SVGAGI (reference sequence). Here the CDR3 reads CASSDRQGTEAFF. CDR3 DNA: TGTGCCAGCAGCGATCGACAGGGCACTGAAGCTTTCTTT.

Turning to this clonotype: A much larger clone lies one base from this, so it may be a read error. The J gene is TRBJ1-5, the V gene TRBV30; tentatively, D is TRBD1 (5 bases). CDR1 GTSNPN and CDR2 SVGIG come from the germline V gene (reference sequence). The CDR3 has 13 residues. The chain's CDR3 is CAWSPQDNQSQHF. CDR3 DNA sequence: TGTGCCTGGAGTCCACAGGACAATCAGTCCCAGCATTTT.

Regarding this clonotype: This likely comes from a read error, as the CDR3 has no conserved phenylalanine or tryptophan at its end. This chain joins TRBV4-2 and TRBJ2-7; D call uncertain. CDR1 and CDR2 (germline): LGHNA, YNFKEQ. The CDR3 contains 15 residues. Written as DNA, the CDR3 is TGTGCCAGCAGCCAAGAGCGCGGAGAGCACTACGAACAGTACTTA. Protein sequence: CASSQERGEHYEQYL.

The rearrangement links TRBV29-1 to TRBJ2-5, with no clear D. The V gene lost 6 bases and the J gene lost 5 bases, with 16 bases spanning the gap. There are 13 residues in the CDR3. Germline V CDR1 and CDR2: SQVTM, ANQGSEA. CDR3 residues: CSVLGQKHETQYF. CDR3 DNA: TGCAGCGTGTTGGGCCAAAAGCATGAGACCCAGTACTTC.

A note on this clonotype: The germline gene is not matched at one end of the junction; a read error may be the cause. The rearrangement links TRBV20-1 to TRBJ2-2, with D perhaps TRBD2 (5 bases). Germline CDR1 is DFQATT and CDR2 is SNEGSKA (reference sequence). The CDR3 covers 12 residues. This CDR3 reads CRAPDGPGELFF. The CDR3 nucleotides read TGCAGAGCCCCCGATGGGCCCGGGGAACTGTTTTTT.

Concerning this clonotype itself: This CDR3 fails to terminate in the conserved phenylalanine or tryptophan, so it likely reflects a read error. V and J are TRBV11-3 and TRBJ2-2; 10 nucleotides align to TRBD2. CDR3 length: 14 residues. Losses at the gene ends were 10 bases for V and 12 bases for J; bases not matched to a gene: 14. The V gene's germline CDR1 is SGHNT and CDR2 YENEEA. The CDR3: CAIPASGGSRKLFS. The CDR3, as DNA: TGTGCCATCCCGGCTAGCGGGGGTAGCCGGAAGCTGTTTTCT.

Points on this clonotype: A single base separates this from a much larger clone, so it may be a read error. The V gene is TRBV24-1, the J gene TRBJ2-3; 8 bases map to TRBD2. There are 14 residues in the CDR3. V dropped 8 bases and J dropped 5; count of bases not matched to a gene: 8. CDR1 and CDR2 (germline): KGHDR, SFDVKD. CDR3: CATTGTRARDTQYF. CDR3 DNA sequence: TGTGCCACCACCGGGACTAGAGCCAGAGATACGCAGTATTTT.

CDR3 in DNA: TGCGATGGAGAAGCGGGCCTTAGCACAGATACGCAGTATTTT. Translated: CDGEAGLSTDTQYF. The genes are TRBV20-1 and TRBJ2-3; maybe TRBD2 (6 bases). Germline V lookup: CDR1 DFQATT, CDR2 SNEGSKA (reference sequence). The CDR3 is 14 residues long.

The chain combines TRBV5-1 with TRBJ1-4; weak D call: TRBD1 (6 bases). Germline CDR1 and CDR2: SGHRS and YFSETQ. The CDR3 contains 13 residues. The CDR3 region has the DNA TGCGACAGTAGCCAGGGGCACTGGGAAAAACTGTTTTTT. Translated, it gives CDSSQGHWEKLFF.

This chain links TRBV29-1 with TRBJ1-1; 9 nucleotides agree with TRBD1. This CDR3 spans 14 amino acids. Germline V gene sequence: CDR1 SQVTM, CDR2 ANQGSEA. The CDR3 reads CRVSRDRDITEAFF. Here the CDR3 DNA reads TGCAGGGTTAGCCGGGACAGGGATATTACTGAAGCTTTCTTT.

In regard to this clonotype: Its ends do not fully match the called genes, so a read error is possible. The J gene is TRBJ1-5, the V gene TRBV6-2 or TRBV6-3; 9 bases align to TRBD1. Germline V gene lookup returns CDR1 MNHEY and CDR2 SVGEGT. This CDR3 is built from 15 residues. CDR3 amino acids: CASSVPGQGNQSQHF. The CDR3 DNA is TGTGCCAGCAGCGTGCCCGGACAGGGGAATCAGTCCCAGCATTTT.

The rearrangement links TRBV6-5 to TRBJ2-3; D assignment may be TRBD1 or TRBD2 (6 bases each). Trimming removed 6 bases at V and 0 bases at J, with 16 bases between. In germline, CDR1 is MNHEY, CDR2 SVGAGI. This CDR3 spans 16 amino acids. DNA of the CDR3: TGTGCCAGCAGGTTCGGAGGGGGGAAAAGCACAGATACGCAGTATTTT. Its translation is CASRFGGGKSTDTQYF.